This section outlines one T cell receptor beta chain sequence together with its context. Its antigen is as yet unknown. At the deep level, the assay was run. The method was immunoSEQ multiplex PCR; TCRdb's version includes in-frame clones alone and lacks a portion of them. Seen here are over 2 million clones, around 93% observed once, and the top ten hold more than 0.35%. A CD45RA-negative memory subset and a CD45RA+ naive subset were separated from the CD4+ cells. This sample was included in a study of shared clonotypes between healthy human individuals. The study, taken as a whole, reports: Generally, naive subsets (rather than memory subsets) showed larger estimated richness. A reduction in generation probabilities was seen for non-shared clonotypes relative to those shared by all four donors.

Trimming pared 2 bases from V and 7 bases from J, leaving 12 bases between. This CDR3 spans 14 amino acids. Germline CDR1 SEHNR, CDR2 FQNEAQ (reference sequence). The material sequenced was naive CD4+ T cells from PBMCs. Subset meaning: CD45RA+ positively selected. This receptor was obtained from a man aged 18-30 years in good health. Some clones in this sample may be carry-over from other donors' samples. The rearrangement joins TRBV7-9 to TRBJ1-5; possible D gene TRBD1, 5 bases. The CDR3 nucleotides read TGTGCCAGCAGCTTAAGCGGGGGGTCGCAGCCCCAGCATTTT. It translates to CASSLSGGSQPQHF.